This T cell receptor (beta chain) was sequenced for a study of cytomegalovirus exposure and HLA in healthy donors. Study conclusions and caveats: Researchers left out some V segments, among them TRBV6-2 and TRBV6-3, as indistinguishable. Presence/absence analyses rested on an assumption that sequencing depth was roughly uniform across donors. An analysis that was carried out later associated approximately 15,000 TCR beta sequences with HLA alleles at 0.05 false discovery rate. Later on, a genetic analysis was performed. It linked a missense variant in DCLRE1C with V- and J-gene trimming of TCR beta.

A remark on this clone: The antigen is undetermined.

Per germline, CDR1 MNHNY and CDR2 SVGAGI (reference sequence). With 0 bases removed from V and 10 bases from J, the gap between germline ends came to 7 bases. There are 12 residues in the CDR3. 13 Jbeta primers and 60 Vbeta primers were used for the PCR. Measured with immunoSEQ multiplex PCR; TCRdb has only the in-frame clones, and not every one. Here the sample spans under 200,000 clones, about four fifths being singletons. This receptor was identified in a woman aged 50 to 60 in good health and CMV-seronegative. The chain employs TRBV6-6 and TRBJ2-1; D call uncertain. The source material was PBMCs. CDR3 region: CASSYSNREQFF. In nucleotides, the CDR3 is TGTGCCAGCAGTTACTCGAATAGAGAGCAGTTCTTC.